The 14 T cell receptor beta chains below all came from one sample that was sequenced in a study of blood T cell repertoires in COVID-19. TCRdb's table, derived via immunoSEQ multiplex PCR, lists solely in-frame clones and lacks some. The sample yields roughly 190,000 clones, roughly four fifths seen once. The sequenced material came from peripheral blood. Receptors were obtained from a woman between 40 and 50 years old with acute or convalescent COVID-19.

This clone has a count of ten or more. J is TRBJ1-3 and V is TRBV3-1 (or the pseudogene TRBV3-2), with D possibly matching TRBD1 (6 bases). Between the trimmed V and J ends, which lost 3 bases and 0 bases, there was a span of 9 bases. This CDR3 is 15 amino acids long. Germline V gene lookup returns CDR1 LGHDT and CDR2 YNNKEL (reference sequence). The CDR3 DNA reads TGTGCCAGCAGCCACACAGGGAACTCTGGAAACACCATATATTTT. It codes for CASSHTGNSGNTIYF.

The rearrangement uses TRBV5-1 and TRBJ1-2; the D gene is possibly TRBD1 (6 bases). The germline V gene encodes CDR1 SGHRS and CDR2 YFSETQ. Deletions cut 5 bases from V and 0 bases from J, with 14 bases between. This CDR3 is 15 amino acids long. CDR3 protein: CASSPRGLANYGYTF. The DNA of the CDR3 is TGCGCCAGCAGTCCGAGGGGGTTAGCTAACTATGGCTACACCTTC.

V and J are TRBV6-5 and TRBJ1-6; 11 bases map to TRBD1. Germline V CDR1 and CDR2: MNHEY, SVGAGI. The CDR3 runs to 15 residues. The trim removed 7 bases at V and 8 bases at J, leaving 7 bases unmatched. The CDR3 sequence is CASIRGQGADSPLHF. The CDR3 DNA is TGTGCCAGCATTAGAGGACAGGGGGCTGATTCACCCCTCCACTTT.

The gene calls are TRBV5-4 and TRBJ2-6; D gene unclear. The V end lost 4 bases, the J end lost 0 bases, and 11 bases lay between the germline ends. CDR3 length: 16 amino acids. The V gene's germline CDR1 is SGHNT and CDR2 YYREEE (reference sequence). CDR3 in amino acids: CASSPRVASGANVLTF. The CDR3 coding sequence is TGTGCCAGCAGCCCTCGAGTAGCCTCTGGGGCCAACGTCCTGACTTTC.

The chain couples TRBV5-4 to TRBJ1-2; D is ambiguous. Germline V CDR1 and CDR2: SGHNT, YYREEE (reference sequence). The CDR3 length is 14 residues. V lost 2 bases, J lost 0 bases, and 8 bases lay in between. CDR3 in amino acids: CASSLHKSNYGYTF. The CDR3 region has the DNA TGTGCCAGCAGCTTACACAAATCTAACTATGGCTACACCTTC.

This chain links TRBV11-2 with TRBJ2-1; TRBD2 agrees at 14 bases. Unmatched junction bases numbered 6, after V lost 3 bases and J lost 2 bases. The germline gives CDR1 SGHAT, CDR2 FQNNGV. This CDR3 has 18 residues. This CDR3 reads CASSLRLAGGVTYNEQFF. The DNA of the CDR3 is TGTGCCAGCAGCTTGAGACTAGCGGGAGGGGTAACCTACAATGAGCAGTTCTTC.

V gene TRBV7-3 combines with J gene TRBJ1-6; TRBD1 might be the D (5 bases). Looked up from germline, CDR1 is SGHTA and CDR2 is FQGTGA. V dropped 5 bases and J dropped 7 bases, with 15 bases sitting between them. This CDR3 is 15 amino acids long. CDR3 DNA: TGTGCCAGCAGCCGCGAGACAGCGCGAAATTCACCCCTCCACTTT. This encodes CASSRETARNSPLHF.

The CDR3 nucleotides read TGTGCCTGGAGCTCAGGGGGCTTGCATGGCTACACCTTC. Protein: CAWSSGGLHGYTF. This chain joins TRBV30 and TRBJ1-2; 8 nucleotides agree with TRBD1. With 3 bases clipped from V and 6 bases from J, the junction kept 6 bases outside the gene matches. The germline gives CDR1 GTSNPN, CDR2 SVGIG (reference sequence). This CDR3 spans 13 amino acids.

J is TRBJ2-5 and V is TRBV27, with 7 bases matching TRBD2. V shed 4 bases, J shed 3 bases, and the junction held 5 bases outside the gene matches. The CDR3 covers 14 residues. Germline V gene lookup returns CDR1 MNHEY and CDR2 SMNVEV (reference sequence). The CDR3 region has the DNA TGTGCCAGCAGTTCCCCGGGGGGAGAAGAGACCCAGTACTTC. This translates into CASSSPGGEETQYF.

The rearrangement joins TRBV28 to TRBJ1-6; possibly TRBD1 for D (5 bases). This CDR3 spans 14 amino acids. V lost 7 bases and J 3 bases, leaving 10 bases between the germline ends. CDR1 and CDR2 from the germline V gene are MDHEN and SYDVKM. The CDR3 region is CASKVGGYNSPLHF. CDR3 nucleotides: TGTGCCAGCAAGGTGGGGGGCTATAATTCACCCCTCCACTTT.

The chain recombines TRBV7-3 with TRBJ1-1, with 9 positions matching TRBD1. V shed 4 bases, J shed 3 bases, and the junction held 6 bases outside the gene matches. The CDR3 runs to 15 residues. From germline, CDR1 is SGHTA and CDR2 FQGTGA. CDR3 region: CASSSTGTGYTEAFF. The CDR3 DNA is TGTGCCAGCAGCTCTACCGGGACAGGGTACACTGAAGCTTTCTTT.

The rearrangement uses TRBV7-9 and TRBJ2-3; tentative D call: TRBD2 (5 bases). Between the trimmed V and J ends, which lost 2 bases and 4 bases, there was a span of 13 bases. This CDR3 has 15 amino acids. Germline CDR1 reads SEHNR; CDR2 reads FQNEAQ (reference sequence). The CDR3 here is CASSLRETAPDTQYF. The CDR3 DNA follows: TGTGCCAGCAGCTTAAGGGAGACTGCACCAGATACGCAGTATTTT.

The rearrangement joins TRBV4-1 to TRBJ2-6, with 7 bases matching TRBD1. The CDR3 sequence is 18 residues long. V lost 4 bases to trimming and J lost 0 bases; unmatched junction nucleotides: 9. The germline gives CDR1 MGHRA, CDR2 YSYEKL. The CDR3 protein is CASSLGTAKISGANVLTF. CDR3 nucleotides: TGCGCCAGCAGCCTAGGGACAGCGAAAATCTCTGGGGCCAACGTCCTGACTTTC.

This chain uses TRBV12-3 or TRBV12-4 with TRBJ1-1; D gene uncertain. V lost 3 bases and J 4 bases, leaving 9 bases between the germline ends. The CDR3 contains 13 residues. The CDR3 nucleotides are TGTGCCAGCAGTTTTAACGCGGCCACTGAAGCTTTCTTT. Its protein product is CASSFNAATEAFF.